The clone carrying this TCR beta chain was found a few times. Its antigen is currently unknown. This entry belongs to a study of beta chain features in type 1 diabetes. Regarding the study as a whole: TCRB CDR3 length was moderately but significantly reduced in all four CD4+ subsets of Type 1 diabetes patients.

Every bit of the isolated RNA underwent reverse transcription, so sequencing read expressed TCRB transcripts. Libraries were prepared by immunoSEQ multiplex PCR; TCRdb keeps only in-frame clonotypes and omits some of them. The sample gives 640,000 or so clones, over 11% of which show up once; approximately 0.039% is in the top ten. Purity exceeding 98% was reached by all sorted populations. The source is a man between 18 and 29 years old with type 1 diabetes. Material: naive CD4+ T cells from blood.

DNA of the CDR3: TGCAGCGTTAGAAAGGGGCTAGCGGGGGGTTCCTACAATGAGCAGTTCTTC. It yields the protein CSVRKGLAGGSYNEQFF. The J gene is TRBJ2-1, the V gene TRBV29-1; TRBD2 matches at 11 bases. V dropped 5 bases and J dropped 1; count of bases not matched to a gene: 10. The CDR3 runs 17 residues. Germline CDR1 SQVTM, CDR2 ANQGSEA.